This T cell receptor (beta chain) came from a study of blood T cells in healthy people across ages. Study-wide results and caveats: Age brought a roughly linear fall in TCR beta diversity measured per million T cells. Versus aged donors, long-lived donors had higher diversity and more naive CD4+ cells.

Next came a second PCR, run for about 7 to 12 cycles, which used a sample-barcoded 5' primer along with a J-beta primer mix. TCRdb reanalysed the 5' RACE reads using MiXCR and keeps one entry per CDR3 protein. The sample carries roughly 800,000 distinct CDR3 sequences, more than 45% recorded once. The donors, all healthy, were Caucasians living in Russia, aged about 6 to 90. For this clonotype: Its antigen is not identified.

The CDR3 has 14 amino acids. Germline CDR1 and CDR2: KGHSH and LQKENI. Trimming removed 1 base at V and 5 bases at J, with 11 bases between. The sequenced sample was blood. This TCR came from a man aged 30 to 45 in good health. This sequence joins TRBV18 and TRBJ2-5; D is undetermined. CDR3 residues: CASSPRISRETQYF. CDR3 DNA sequence: TGTGCCAGCTCACCACGGATAAGTAGGGAGACCCAGTACTTC.